The next 4 T cell receptor beta chains were all read from a single sample in a study of T cells in Graves' hyperthyroidism and ophthalmopathy (dated by TCRdb to between 2017 and 2020). Libraries were built with multiplex PCR. The sequencer was an Illumina HiSeq 2000. TCR beta CDR3 regions were amplified from RNA transcripts. A first-round RT-PCR of the TCR CDR3 used the HTBI primer set with the Qiagen OneStep RT-PCR kit. In TCRdb, the public reads were trimmed at Q25 with fastp and aligned with MiXCR, with productive beta chains retained. Rows merge per CDR3 protein into single entries with the most common DNA and genes. In this sample the table shows approximately 590,000 distinct CDR3 sequences, more than 45% of which occur a single time. The top ten constitute roughly 8.2% of the sample. Material for sequencing was peripheral blood or thyroid tissue (not recorded which). Every receptor here comes from a woman aged 18-29 years with Graves' hyperthyroidism. Donor details come from another sample of the same person, matched by shared clones.

A remark on this clonotype: This may come from a read error, since a much larger clone is one base off. The V gene is TRBV10-3, the J gene TRBJ2-5, with D tentatively TRBD1 (6 bases). The CDR3 runs 15 residues. With 3 bases removed from V and 3 bases from J, the gap between germline ends came to 14 bases. CDR1 is ENHRY and CDR2 is SYGVKD in the germline V gene. CDR3 sequence reads: CAISDSAGDKETQYF. The CDR3 DNA reads TGTGCCATCAGTGATTCGGCAGGGGACAAAGAGACCCAGTACTTC.

The table lists this clonotype with many counts. The rearrangement links TRBV29-1 to TRBJ2-7; perhaps TRBD1 as D (6 bases). The CDR3 spans 12 residues. V was trimmed by 1 base and J by 6 bases, leaving 10 bases between them. Germline V gene lookup returns CDR1 SQVTM and CDR2 ANQGSEA. In DNA form, the CDR3 reads TGCAGCGTTGAAGGGGACATGTCCGAGCAGTACTTC. Its protein product is CSVEGDMSEQYF.

Concerning this clonotype: Lacking the conserved final phenylalanine or tryptophan, this CDR3 likely reflects a read error. The rearrangement joins TRBV7-7 to TRBJ1-1, with TRBD1 as a possible D gene (6 bases). In germline, CDR1 is SSHAT, CDR2 FNYEAQ (reference sequence). The V end was cut by 5 bases, the J end by 7 bases, with 14 bases between. The CDR3 is made up of 13 amino acids. In DNA form, the CDR3 reads TGTGCCAGCAGCCGGGTCCAAGGGGGTGAAGCTTTCCTT. Translating it yields CASSRVQGGEAFL.

This chain connects TRBV10-3 to TRBJ2-7; D call uncertain. In germline, CDR1 is ENHRY, CDR2 SYGVKD. The CDR3 has 11 residues. Trimming removed 4 bases at V and 4 bases at J, with 5 bases between. CDR3 amino acids: CAISGKYEQYF. CDR3 nucleotide sequence: TGTGCCATCAGTGGGAAGTACGAGCAGTACTTC.